One and the same sample provided the 32 T cell receptor beta chains below, sequenced in a study of cytomegalovirus exposure and HLA in healthy donors (dated by TCRdb to the late 2010s). Library preparation employed the immunoSEQ multiplex PCR assay. For the multiplex PCR, a mixture combining 60 forward primers for TCR Vbeta segments and 13 reverse primers for TCR Jbeta segments was used. TCRdb stores this immuneACCESS table with in-frame sequences only. Part of the clones is absent; in the studies checked, under half of the shortfall reflects unresolved V genes, and no reason is known for the rest. This sample comprises around 100,000 clones, over 65% of them detected only once. The leading ten clones occupy 2% to 3% of the sample. The sample taken for sequencing was PBMCs. The receptors derive from a woman under 30 in good health and CMV-seronegative.

Of note for this clone: A read error may produce the germline difference seen at one junction end. CDR3 bases: TGTGCCGGCAGCTCCTATGGGGCTCTAGGGGCCGGGGAGCTGTTTTTT. It is translated as CAGSSYGALGAGELFF. The gene calls are TRBV5-5 and TRBJ2-2; TRBD1 might be the D (5 bases). The CDR3 covers 16 residues. Germline CDR1 reads SGHKS; CDR2 reads YYEKEE (reference sequence).

The genes are TRBV7-2 and TRBJ2-7, with unresolved D. Trimming stripped 1 base from V and 4 bases from J, with 11 bases between. The CDR3 is made up of 14 amino acids. CDR1 is SGHTA and CDR2 is FQGNSA in the germline V gene. CDR3 residues: CASSLEIINYEQYF. In DNA, the CDR3 is TGTGCCAGCAGCTTAGAAATTATTAATTACGAGCAGTACTTC.

The chain has TRBV7-9 and TRBJ1-1; 7 bases are a match to TRBD1. V gave up 5 bases and J gave up 1 base; unmatched junction bases: 1. The CDR3 contains 13 residues. CDR1 SEHNR and CDR2 FQNEAQ come from the germline V gene (reference sequence). The CDR3 region is CASSPGGNTEAFF. CDR3 sequence (DNA): TGTGCCAGCAGCCCAGGGGGGAACACTGAAGCTTTCTTT. Drawing the rest from reference TRBV7-9 and TRBJ1-1, the complete variable domain is DTGVSQNPRHKITKRGQNVTFRCDPISEHNRLYWYRQTLGQGPEFLTYFQNEAQLEKSRLLSDRFSAERPKGSFSTLEIQRTEQGDSAMYLCASSPGGNTEAFFGQGTRLTVV.

The chain links TRBV29-1 to TRBJ2-2; 10 nucleotides agree with TRBD2. Germline CDR1 reads SQVTM; CDR2 reads ANQGSEA. With 6 bases clipped from V and 4 bases from J, the junction kept 5 bases outside the gene matches. This CDR3 is built from 14 residues. The CDR3 loop reads CSVASGGSTGELFF. In DNA, the CDR3 is TGCAGCGTCGCTAGCGGGGGTTCCACCGGGGAGCTGTTTTTT.

The genes are TRBV4-1 and TRBJ2-5; 8 bases fit TRBD2. Germline assignment: CDR1 MGHRA and CDR2 YSYEKL. V gave up 1 base and J gave up 3 bases; unmatched junction bases: 4. The CDR3 is 15 amino acids. In DNA, the CDR3 is TGCGCCAGCAGCCAAGTTAGCGGGGCAGAAGAGACCCAGTACTTC. Its translation: CASSQVSGAEETQYF.

This clone was seen only once. This chain uses TRBV7-2 with TRBJ1-5, with 9 bases lining up with TRBD1. Germline loops: CDR1 SGHTA, CDR2 FQGNSA. Trimming cost V 1 base and J 2 bases; bases outside gene matches: 3. The CDR3 sequence is 16 residues long. This CDR3 is CASSLGTGVGNQPQHF. CDR3 DNA: TGTGCCAGCAGCTTAGGGACAGGGGTGGGCAATCAGCCCCAGCATTTT.

The chain has TRBV2 and TRBJ2-7, with D maybe TRBD1 (5 bases). Deletions cut 6 bases from V and 6 bases from J, with 9 bases between. The CDR3 totals 11 residues. The germline CDR1 and CDR2 sequences are SNHLY and FYNNEI. The CDR3 spells CASRQTAEQYF. For the CDR3, the DNA is TGTGCCAGCAGGCAGACAGCCGAGCAGTACTTC.

V is TRBV4-2 and J is TRBJ1-1, with D perhaps TRBD1 (5 bases). The CDR3 extends over 16 amino acids. Germline CDR1 and CDR2: LGHNA and YNFKEQ. Trimming cost V 0 bases and J 5 bases, with 16 bases left between them. The CDR3 DNA follows: TGTGCCAGCAGCCAAGATCAAGCGGGGGAAGGGACTGAAGCTTTCTTT. Translation gives CASSQDQAGEGTEAFF.

The chain carries TRBV4-2 and TRBJ2-2; 11 nucleotides align to TRBD1. The CDR3 runs to 21 residues. CDR1 and CDR2 (germline): LGHNA, YNFKEQ. The trim removed 1 base at V and 1 base at J, leaving 14 bases unmatched. The CDR3 bases are TGTGCCAGCAGCCAAGGAAAAATCGGACAGGGGGCTGATCAGAACACCGGGGAGCTGTTTTTT. Translated, it gives CASSQGKIGQGADQNTGELFF.

Remarks on this clone: A read error may produce the germline difference seen at one junction end. The chain recombines TRBV7-2 with TRBJ1-1, with D unresolved. This CDR3 spans 15 amino acids. Germline V gene lookup returns CDR1 SGHTA and CDR2 FQGNSA. The CDR3 nucleotides are TGTGCCAGCAGTTCCGGACGGGGAATGAACACTGAAGATTTCTTT. It yields the protein CASSSGRGMNTEDFF.

This clone was detected only once. This sequence joins TRBV28 and TRBJ1-1; no definite D call. This CDR3 is built from 16 residues. Germline CDR1 and CDR2: MDHEN and SYDVKM. Trimming took 2 bases from V and 2 from J, leaving 15 bases between them. CDR3 sequence (DNA): TGTGCCAGCAGTTTAGGTCGACTAGGACGAAACACTGAAGCTTTCTTT. Translation gives CASSLGRLGRNTEAFF.

The chain employs TRBV28 and TRBJ1-4; 7 bases are shared with TRBD1. This CDR3 region has 14 residues. The V segment lost 6 bases and the J segment 2 bases; nucleotides outside the gene matches: 3. In germline, CDR1 is MDHEN, CDR2 SYDVKM. CDR3 protein: CASRPQGTNEKLFF. The DNA of the CDR3 is TGTGCCAGCAGACCACAGGGGACTAATGAAAAACTGTTTTTT. The full variable domain, in which reference TRBV28 and TRBJ1-4 provide the parts outside the CDR3, is DVKVTQSSRYLVKRTGEKVFLECVQDMDHENMFWYRQDPGLGLRLIYFSYDVKMKEKGDIPEGYSVSREKKERFSLILESASTNQTSMYLCASRPQGTNEKLFFGSGTQLSVL.

The V and J genes are TRBV6-6 and TRBJ2-1; 7 bases are a match to TRBD2. The CDR3 covers 13 residues. The J segment lost 10 bases and the V segment lost 7 bases, leaving 10 bases of the junction unmatched. Per germline, CDR1 MNHNY and CDR2 SVGAGI (reference sequence). The CDR3 DNA follows: TGTGCCAGCATTTCTAGCGGCCCTCTCGAGCAGTTCTTC. Translating it yields CASISSGPLEQFF.

The gene calls are TRBV18 and TRBJ2-6; D possibly corresponds to TRBD2 (6 bases). V was cut by 4 bases and J by 2 bases, with 18 bases left in between. CDR1 is KGHSH and CDR2 is LQKENI in the germline V gene. The CDR3 has 18 amino acids. DNA of the CDR3: TGTGCCAGCTCACGAGGAGGGGTTGGTGGCCCTGGGGCCAACGTCCTGACTTTC. Translation gives CASSRGGVGGPGANVLTF. Together with reference TRBV18 and TRBJ2-6, the CDR3 gives the full variable domain: NAGVMQNPRHLVRRRGQEARLRCSPMKGHSHVYWYRQLPEEGLKFMVYLQKENIIDESGMPKERFSAEFPKEGPSILRIQQVVRGDSAAYFCASSRGGVGGPGANVLTFGAGSRLTVL.

This chain links TRBV6-5 with TRBJ1-1; possible D gene TRBD1, 5 bases. The V end was cut by 6 bases, the J end by 1 base, with 15 bases between. The CDR3 sequence is 15 residues long. Germline V gene data show CDR1 as MNHEY and CDR2 as SVGAGI. The CDR3 loop reads CASRKDRSGNTEAFF. Written as DNA, the CDR3 is TGTGCCAGCAGAAAAGACAGATCGGGGAACACTGAAGCTTTCTTT.

J is TRBJ2-2 and V is TRBV9; TRBD1 aligns across 9 bases. The CDR3 is made up of 18 amino acids. Germline assignment: CDR1 SGDLS and CDR2 YYNGEE. V was pared by 1 base and J by 3 bases, with 10 bases of the junction left unmatched. CDR3 in DNA: TGTGCCAGCAGCGTATCCAAGGACAGGGGCACCCACACCGGGGAGCTGTTTTTT. This encodes CASSVSKDRGTHTGELFF. The full variable domain, rest sourced from reference TRBV9 and TRBJ2-2, is DSGVTQTPKHLITATGQRVTLRCSPRSGDLSVYWYQQSLDQGLQFLIQYYNGEERAKGNILERFSAQQFPDLHSELNLSSLELGDSALYFCASSVSKDRGTHTGELFFGEGSRLTVL.

The chain is built from TRBV7-9 and TRBJ1-2; 9 positions match TRBD1. There are 16 residues in the CDR3. Germline V gene lookup returns CDR1 SEHNR and CDR2 FQNEAQ (reference sequence). V shed 5 bases and J 2 bases; nucleotides not matched to a gene: 9. Here the CDR3 reads CASSLGQGELNYGYTF. CDR3 coding DNA: TGTGCCAGCAGCCTGGGACAGGGTGAACTAAACTATGGCTACACCTTC.

This clone was detected only once. This chain links TRBV15 with TRBJ2-7; D unclear. Trimming stripped 1 base from V and 4 bases from J, with 11 bases between. CDR3 length equals 14 residues. Germline V gene lookup returns CDR1 LNHNV and CDR2 YYDKDF (reference sequence). The CDR3 coding sequence is TGTGCCACCAGCAGAGTTGGGCAGTCTTACGAGCAGTACTTC. As protein: CATSRVGQSYEQYF.

The chain combines TRBV6-1 with TRBJ1-4, with 10 bases matching TRBD1. The CDR3 runs 13 residues. CDR1 is MNHNS and CDR2 is SASEGT in the germline V gene. Trimming took 6 bases from V and 7 from J; bases not matched to a gene: 2. This CDR3 is CASRTGGAEKLFF. For the CDR3, the DNA is TGTGCCAGCAGGACAGGGGGCGCTGAAAAACTGTTTTTT.

The chain has TRBV7-8 and TRBJ2-7; 9 nucleotides line up with TRBD1. V lost 5 bases to trimming and J lost 4 bases; unmatched junction nucleotides: 9. The CDR3 length is 15 residues. The germline CDR1 and CDR2 sequences are SGHVS and FQNEAQ. CDR3 loop: CASSRRRTGDYEQYF. CDR3 nucleotides: TGTGCCAGCAGCCGCCGTCGGACAGGGGATTACGAGCAGTACTTC.

V and J are TRBV4-2 and TRBJ2-2, with 7 bases aligning to TRBD1. V shed 8 bases and J 1 base; nucleotides not matched to a gene: 4. Germline-derived CDR1 and CDR2 are LGHNA and YNFKEQ. This CDR3 contains 14 residues. Written as DNA, the CDR3 is TGTGCCAGCGGTGACAGGGAGAACACCGGGGAGCTGTTTTTT. This sequence encodes CASGDRENTGELFF.

This rearrangement joins TRBV6-6 to TRBJ1-2, with D possibly matching TRBD1 (6 bases). The V gene's germline CDR1 is MNHNY and CDR2 SVGAGI (reference sequence). The length of the CDR3 is 15 residues. Trimming shortened V by 6 bases and J by 8 bases, and 22 bases separated the two germline ends. The CDR3 nucleotides read TGTGCCAGCAGCACCATGTCGGGCAGGGGAGACGGCTACACCTTC. Its translation: CASSTMSGRGDGYTF.

This chain joins TRBV4-1 and TRBJ1-5, with D unclear. The V end lost 0 bases, the J end lost 11 bases, and 14 bases lay between the germline ends. The CDR3 spans 14 residues. Looked up from germline, CDR1 is MGHRA and CDR2 is YSYEKL. The CDR3 is CASSQDQQIMAQHF. The CDR3 region has the DNA TGCGCCAGCAGCCAAGACCAACAGATCATGGCCCAGCATTTT.

The rearrangement joins TRBV5-1 to TRBJ1-2; D unclear. From germline, CDR1 is SGHRS and CDR2 YFSETQ. V lost 7 bases and J 4 bases, leaving 14 bases between the germline ends. This CDR3 comprises 13 residues. For the CDR3, the DNA is TGCGCCAGCGGAACTGATCCGGGCTATGGCTACACCTTC. It specifies CASGTDPGYGYTF.

The chain recombines TRBV2 with TRBJ1-1; maybe TRBD1 (5 bases). In germline, CDR1 is SNHLY, CDR2 FYNNEI. V was clipped by 6 bases and J by 4 bases, with 15 bases between them. There are 14 residues in the CDR3. The CDR3 spells CASRPQGWSTEAFF. In DNA form, the CDR3 reads TGTGCCAGCAGACCTCAGGGCTGGAGCACTGAAGCTTTCTTT.

The V gene is TRBV6-1, the J gene TRBJ1-4; 9 positions agree with TRBD1. The CDR3 is 14 amino acids. Germline trimming cut 6 bases from V and 5 bases from J; bases unmatched to any gene: 4. Germline V gene lookup returns CDR1 MNHNS and CDR2 SASEGT. Here the CDR3 DNA reads TGTGCCAGCAGCCCCGGGACAGGGAATGAAAAACTGTTTTTT. Protein sequence: CASSPGTGNEKLFF.

J is TRBJ1-2 and V is TRBV7-8; 8 bases are a match to TRBD1. The CDR3 runs to 15 residues. V lost 2 bases and J lost 4; bases outside the gene matches: 6. Germline values: CDR1 SGHVS, CDR2 FQNEAQ. The CDR3 DNA reads as TGTGCCAGCAGCTTAAATAGGACAGGGATCTATGGCTACACCTTC. This encodes CASSLNRTGIYGYTF.

This chain connects TRBV9 to TRBJ2-1, with 9 nucleotides matching TRBD2. The V gene end was trimmed by 4 bases and the J gene end by 7 bases; junction bases not matched to a gene: 12. CDR1 is SGDLS, CDR2 YYNGEE, per germline. The CDR3 extends over 16 amino acids. The CDR3 nucleotides are TGTGCCAGCAGCCCCCCGGCCGGGACTAGCACTAATGAGCAGTTCTTC. Protein: CASSPPAGTSTNEQFF.

The rearrangement links TRBV18 to TRBJ1-1, with TRBD1 matching over 9 bases. Germline trimming cut 4 bases from V and 5 bases from J; bases unmatched to any gene: 11. This CDR3 has 16 residues. The germline V gene has CDR1 KGHSH and CDR2 LQKENI. The CDR3 sequence: CASSLGSIQGATEAFF. CDR3 DNA sequence: TGTGCCAGCTCACTTGGGTCTATACAGGGGGCGACTGAAGCTTTCTTT.

This clone was counted a few times. The rearrangement joins TRBV6-5 to TRBJ2-1; 7 nucleotides agree with TRBD1. The CDR3 contains 14 residues. CDR1 and CDR2 from the germline V gene are MNHEY and SVGAGI. V was clipped by 2 bases and J by 7 bases; unmatched bases: 5. CDR3 in DNA: TGTGCCAGCAGTTACAGGACAGGTTTTAATGAGCAGTTCTTC. It encodes CASSYRTGFNEQFF.

CDR3 DNA: TGTGCCAGCAGGGACTTTGGGCGGATTGAAGCTTTCTTT. Translation gives CASRDFGRIEAFF. The V gene is TRBV11-2, the J gene TRBJ1-1, with D unresolved. Deletions cut 6 bases from V and 7 bases from J, with 15 bases between. CDR1 and CDR2 from the germline V gene are SGHAT and FQNNGV. This CDR3 comprises 13 residues.

Points on this clone: Additional DNA sequences in this sample encode the identical CDR3. The V and J genes are TRBV5-1 and TRBJ2-1; D is possibly TRBD1 (5 bases). The V end was cut by 0 bases, the J end by 9 bases, with 16 bases between. This CDR3 has 15 amino acids. Per germline, CDR1 SGHRS and CDR2 YFSETQ. The CDR3, as DNA: TGCGCCAGCAGCTTGGGTGACAGAGAGTCAGGTGAGCAGTTCTTC. This encodes CASSLGDRESGEQFF.